A single T cell receptor beta chain is shown here with its context. This sample is part of a study of blood T cell repertoires in COVID-19. Background on the study: The study drew acute and convalescent COVID-19 samples from the United States, Italy and Spain. PBMCs, B-cell-depleted T cells, or T cells provided the cDNA or gDNA that made up the material.

Germline trimming cut 7 bases from V and 5 bases from J; bases unmatched to any gene: 7. Per germline, CDR1 SNHLY and CDR2 FYNNEI. The CDR3 is 15 amino acids. Original processing notes: Estimates of nucleated cell counts were drawn from the amplification of reference gene primers. The data were produced by immunoSEQ multiplex PCR, yet TCRdb's version contains in-frame clones alone and is incomplete. Clone size and V and J calls were adopted from that table, with D and trimming inferred from the DNA. The sample includes 180,000 or so clones, approximately 83% of them seen just once. This clonotype was sampled from a human donor with acute or convalescent COVID-19. The donor label of this sample is uncertain. This chain uses TRBV2 with TRBJ2-2; 10 bases agree with TRBD1. The specimen was peripheral blood. For the CDR3, the DNA is TGTGCCAGCAAGAAGGACAGGGGGAGTACCGGGGAGCTGTTTTTT. It codes for CASKKDRGSTGELFF.